This TCR beta chain stems from a study of cytomegalovirus exposure and HLA in healthy donors. PCR amplification relied on 60 Vbeta primers (plus 13 Jbeta primers). Only in-frame clones appear in the TCRdb table, and some are missing; sequencing was by immunoSEQ multiplex PCR. Of hundreds of thousands of clones in the sample, 75% to 85% were seen once. Specimen: PBMCs. The sequence was obtained from a woman in her sixties in good health and CMV-seropositive.

CDR3 amino acids: CASSVGTGGYGYTF. CDR3 DNA: TGTGCCAGCAGCGTCGGGACAGGGGGCTATGGCTACACCTTC. This sequence joins TRBV5-4 and TRBJ1-2; TRBD1 matches at 11 bases. The V and J ends lost 4 bases and 4 bases, in that order; junction bases with no gene match: 3. The CDR3 length is 14 residues. The V gene's germline CDR1 is SGHNT and CDR2 YYREEE (reference sequence).